This T cell receptor (beta chain) was recorded in a study of siplizumab effects on memory and regulatory T cells. Whole-study results and caveats: Roughly 75-96% of dividing CD4+ or CD8+ clones were without an attributable naive or memory phenotype. The alloresponse seemed to draw substantially on naive T cells, which appeared more diverse than memory cells.

Deletions cut 4 bases from V and 4 bases from J, with 10 bases between. CDR1 is ENHRY and CDR2 is SYGVKD in the germline V gene. There are 13 residues in the CDR3. Clones were read by immunoSEQ multiplex PCR, and TCRdb kept only the in-frame ones, dropping some. The sample records approximately 100,000 clones, around 92% being singletons. This clone was counted a single time. The antigen is not known. This receptor was identified in a human donor in good health. The chain carries TRBV10-3 and TRBJ1-2; perhaps TRBD1 as D (6 bases). Material for sequencing was Tregs sorted from blood. The CDR3 DNA is TGTGCCATCAGTGCTGGACAGCTCTATGGCTACACCTTC. This translates into CAISAGQLYGYTF.